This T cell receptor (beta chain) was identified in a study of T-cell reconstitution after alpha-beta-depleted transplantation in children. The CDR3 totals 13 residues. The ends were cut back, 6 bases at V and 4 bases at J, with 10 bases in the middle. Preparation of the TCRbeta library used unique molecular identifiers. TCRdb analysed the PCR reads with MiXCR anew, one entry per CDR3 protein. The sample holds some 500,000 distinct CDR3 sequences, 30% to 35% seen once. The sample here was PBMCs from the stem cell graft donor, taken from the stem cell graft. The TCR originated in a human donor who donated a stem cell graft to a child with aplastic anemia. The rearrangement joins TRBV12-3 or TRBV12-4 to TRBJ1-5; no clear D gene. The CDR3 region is CASSERENQPQHF. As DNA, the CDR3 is TGTGCCAGCAGCGAAAGGGAAAATCAGCCCCAGCATTTT.